These 21 T cell receptor beta chains share one sample of origin, sequenced in a study of T cells in Graves' hyperthyroidism and ophthalmopathy. There were TCR beta CDR3 regions amplified from RNA transcripts. First-round RT-PCR targeting the TCR CDR3 was performed with the HTBI primer set. TCRdb recomputed calls from the multiplex PCR reads with MiXCR, one row per CDR3 protein. The top ten hold less than 65% of the sample, which has over 400,000 distinct CDR3 sequences, 22% seen once. Material: blood. Receptors originate from a woman in her 70s with Graves' ophthalmopathy.

The V call is TRBV3-1, the J call TRBJ2-1, with D unresolved. From germline, CDR1 is LGHDT and CDR2 YNNKEL (reference sequence). Trimming took 0 bases from V and 14 from J, leaving 17 bases between them. This CDR3 is built from 14 residues. The CDR3 sequence is CASSQDRMTLRKFF. In DNA form, the CDR3 reads TGTGCCAGCAGCCAAGATCGCATGACCCTAAGGAAGTTCTTC.

This sequence joins TRBV14 and TRBJ2-2, with D possibly being TRBD2 (6 bases). V gave up 1 base and J gave up 2 bases, with 11 bases separating them. Per the germline V gene, CDR1 is SGHDN and CDR2 is FVKESK. The length of the CDR3 is 16 residues. This chain's CDR3 is CASSQVRGSNTGELFF. DNA of the CDR3: TGTGCCAGCAGCCAAGTACGGGGGTCCAACACCGGGGAGCTGTTTTTT.

The V call is TRBV6-1, the J call TRBJ1-2, with D unresolved. Germline V gives CDR1 MNHNS, CDR2 SASEGT. The V gene lost 8 bases and the J gene lost 6 bases, with 19 bases spanning the gap. The CDR3 length is 14 residues. Here the CDR3 reads CASGQGRSIDGYTF. In nucleotides, the CDR3 is TGTGCCAGCGGGCAAGGAAGGAGTATCGATGGCTACACCTTC.

This chain joins TRBV19 and TRBJ1-1; D might be TRBD1 (6 bases). This CDR3 spans 13 amino acids. The ends were cut back, 5 bases at V and 6 bases at J, with 13 bases in the middle. The V gene's germline CDR1 is LNHDA and CDR2 SQIVND (reference sequence). CDR3 bases: TGTGCCAGTAGTGCAGGGGCGGGCTCTGAAGCTTTCTTT. Translating gives CASSAGAGSEAFF.

This chain uses TRBV28 with TRBJ1-5; 8 bases map to TRBD1. The length of the CDR3 is 17 residues. The germline gives CDR1 MDHEN, CDR2 SYDVKM. Unmatched junction bases numbered 6, after V lost 1 base and J lost 1 base. CDR3 in amino acids: CASSLSPTGESNQPQHF. The CDR3 bases are TGTGCCAGCAGTTTATCCCCGACAGGGGAGAGCAATCAGCCCCAGCATTTT.

This clonotype was seen more than once but under ten times. V is TRBV19 and J is TRBJ1-2; possible D gene TRBD1, 5 bases. The V end was cut by 6 bases, the J end by 1 base, with 12 bases between. Germline assignment: CDR1 LNHDA and CDR2 SQIVND (reference sequence). The CDR3 sequence is 14 residues long. The chain's CDR3 is CASRRGVSNYGYTF. The CDR3 DNA sequence: TGTGCCAGTAGAAGAGGGGTCAGTAACTATGGCTACACCTTC.

This clonotype was observed a handful of times. The V gene is TRBV10-3, the J gene TRBJ1-1, with D tentatively TRBD1 (6 bases). Trimming took off 6 bases at V and 0 bases at J, with 11 bases between the two ends. The CDR3 consists of 14 residues. In germline, CDR1 is ENHRY, CDR2 SYGVKD. The CDR3 nucleotides are TGTGCCATCAGGTTAGACAGGATGAACACTGAAGCTTTCTTT. Its translation is CAIRLDRMNTEAFF.

This clonotype showed up many times. The rearrangement uses TRBV7-2 and TRBJ2-7, with 8 bases lining up with TRBD2. The CDR3 length is 15 residues. The germline V gene has CDR1 SGHTA and CDR2 FQGNSA. J gave up 4 bases and V 0 bases, and 5 bases lay outside the gene matches. The DNA for the CDR3 is TGTGCCAGCAGCTTAGCCCCCGGGACTAGTTACGAGCAGTACTTC. This sequence encodes CASSLAPGTSYEQYF.

In its sample, this clonotype was seen many times. The rearrangement links TRBV2 to TRBJ2-5; D could derive from TRBD1 or TRBD2 (5 bases each). The CDR3 length is 13 residues. Germline V lookup: CDR1 SNHLY, CDR2 FYNNEI. V was pared by 3 bases and J by 2 bases, with 7 bases between. CDR3 amino acids: CASSDWGQETQYF. The CDR3 nucleotides are TGTGCCAGCAGTGACTGGGGGCAAGAGACCCAGTACTTC.

This clonotype occurred a few times. The chain has TRBV6-1 and TRBJ2-3; D unclear. V gave up 8 bases and J gave up 4 bases, with 10 bases separating them. The CDR3 totals 12 residues. Germline V CDR1 and CDR2: MNHNS, SASEGT. The chain's CDR3 is CASSRSADTQYF. DNA for the CDR3: TGTGCCAGCTCCCGGTCCGCAGATACGCAGTATTTT.

This clonotype turned up a few times. J is TRBJ2-7 and V is TRBV6-5, with 9 bases fitting TRBD1. The germline V gene encodes CDR1 MNHEY and CDR2 SVGAGI. The CDR3 consists of 14 residues. V gave up 3 bases and J gave up 5 bases; unmatched junction bases: 5. The DNA for the CDR3 is TGTGCCAGCAGTTATCGGGACAGGGACCACGAGCAGTACTTC. Residues: CASSYRDRDHEQYF.

The J gene is TRBJ1-1, the V gene TRBV28; 8 bases match TRBD1. The germline CDR1 and CDR2 sequences are MDHEN and SYDVKM. This CDR3 is 18 amino acids long. V dropped 4 bases and J dropped 0; count of bases not matched to a gene: 13. CDR3: CASSYSDRGPFMNTEAFF. The DNA for the CDR3 is TGTGCCAGCAGTTATTCTGACAGGGGACCCTTTATGAACACTGAAGCTTTCTTT. Together with reference TRBV28 and TRBJ1-1, the CDR3 gives the full variable domain: DVKVTQSSRYLVKRTGEKVFLECVQDMDHENMFWYRQDPGLGLRLIYFSYDVKMKEKGDIPEGYSVSREKKERFSLILESASTNQTSMYLCASSYSDRGPFMNTEAFFGQGTRLTVV.

This chain connects TRBV18 to TRBJ2-7; D possibly corresponds to TRBD2 (5 bases). Trimming left V 6 bases short and J 2 bases short, with 17 bases between. Germline V gives CDR1 KGHSH, CDR2 LQKENI. This CDR3 comprises 15 residues. DNA of the CDR3: TGTGCCAGCTCCCTAGGAGCGGCTAATACCTACGAGCAGTACTTC. The encoded protein is CASSLGAANTYEQYF.

CDR3: CASSKDWSSYNEQFF. CDR3 DNA: TGTGCCAGCAGCAAGGACTGGAGCTCCTACAATGAGCAGTTCTTC. The chain uses TRBV28 and TRBJ2-1, with D perhaps TRBD2 (5 bases). Trimming cost V 6 bases and J 0 bases, with 12 bases left between them. The CDR3 length is 15 residues. Germline V lookup: CDR1 MDHEN, CDR2 SYDVKM.

This sequence joins TRBV20-1 and TRBJ1-3; D is unresolved. The CDR3 has 16 amino acids. V shed 3 bases and J shed 0 bases, with 15 bases lying between them. The germline CDR1 and CDR2 sequences are DFQATT and SNEGSKA (reference sequence). The CDR3 bases are TGCAGTGCTAGCCAACCAGATGAGTACTCTGGAAACACCATATATTTT. This sequence encodes CSASQPDEYSGNTIYF.

In its sample, this clonotype was seen many times. The gene calls are TRBV11-2 and TRBJ2-3; D perhaps matches TRBD1 (6 bases). CDR1 and CDR2 from the germline V gene are SGHAT and FQNNGV. Trimming removed 0 bases from V and 5 bases from J, with 9 bases in between. This CDR3 contains 14 residues. The CDR3 sequence is CASSLDQGLDTQYF. Here the CDR3 DNA reads TGTGCCAGCAGCTTAGATCAGGGGCTAGATACGCAGTATTTT.

The chain is built from TRBV11-2 and TRBJ2-3, with 11 nucleotides matching TRBD2. J was trimmed by 7 bases and V by 2 bases; bases with no gene match: 14. Germline lookup yields CDR1 SGHAT and CDR2 FQNNGV. There are 18 residues in the CDR3. Here the CDR3 DNA reads TGTGCCAGCAGCTTAAATCTAGGGACTAGCGGCACAAAGAATACGCAGTATTTT. Its translation is CASSLNLGTSGTKNTQYF. The full variable domain, rest sourced from reference TRBV11-2 and TRBJ2-3, is EAGVAQSPRYKIIEKRQSVAFWCNPISGHATLYWYQQILGQGPKLLIQFQNNGVVDDSQLPKDRFSAERLKGVDSTLKIQPAKLEDSAVYLCASSLNLGTSGTKNTQYFGPGTRLTVL.

This clonotype turned up a few times. The V and J genes are TRBV5-1 and TRBJ2-5; TRBD1 agrees at 7 bases. V shed 1 base, J shed 2 bases, and the junction held 11 bases outside the gene matches. This CDR3 comprises 17 residues. Germline V CDR1 and CDR2: SGHRS, YFSETQ. Here the CDR3 reads CASSLRVSGQPQETQYF. The CDR3 region has the DNA TGCGCCAGCAGCTTGCGTGTTTCGGGACAGCCACAAGAGACCCAGTACTTC.

At least ten counts were recorded for this clonotype. The V and J genes are TRBV28 and TRBJ2-1; the D is unclear. Germline V lookup: CDR1 MDHEN, CDR2 SYDVKM. CDR3 length: 16 amino acids. The V end was cut by 1 base, the J end by 0 bases, with 10 bases between. The CDR3 nucleotides are TGTGCCAGCAGTTTATCGGGCCAGAGCTCCTACAATGAGCAGTTCTTC. It yields the protein CASSLSGQSSYNEQFF.

The chain recombines TRBV7-9 with TRBJ2-1; 7 bases align to TRBD2. The V gene's germline CDR1 is SEHNR and CDR2 FQNEAQ (reference sequence). V trimming: 6 bases; J trimming: 5 bases; junction bases outside the gene matches: 10. This CDR3 comprises 15 residues. The CDR3 loop reads CASRGGGIRNNEQFF. The CDR3 nucleotides read TGTGCCAGCAGGGGGGGGGGGATTCGCAACAATGAGCAGTTCTTC.

This chain connects TRBV4-1 to TRBJ2-1; a possible D gene is TRBD1 (5 bases). The CDR3 has 16 residues. Germline V gene sequence: CDR1 MGHRA, CDR2 YSYEKL. V gave up 0 bases and J gave up 9 bases, with 18 bases separating them. CDR3 amino acids: CASSQDRTTGQGEQFF. In DNA form, the CDR3 reads TGCGCCAGCAGCCAAGATCGTACGACTGGGCAGGGTGAGCAGTTCTTC.